What follows are 26 T cell receptor beta chains derived from one specimen sequenced in a study of cytotoxic CD8 clonotypes in ibrutinib-treated CLL. The table came from immunoSEQ multiplex PCR; TCRdb's copy has only in-frame clones and leaves some out. The sample lists just over 200,000 clones, 65% to 80% seen once, with more than 4.5% in the top ten. This specimen was PBMCs, taken after 12 months of ibrutinib treatment. The receptor set was obtained from a human donor with chronic lymphocytic leukemia.

This clone was detected only once. The V call is TRBV5-1, the J call TRBJ1-1, with D unresolved. The germline gives CDR1 SGHRS, CDR2 YFSETQ. This CDR3 spans 13 amino acids. Trimming took off 0 bases at V and 4 bases at J, with 7 bases between the two ends. The CDR3: CASSLESLTEAFF. CDR3 sequence (DNA): TGCGCCAGCAGCTTGGAGTCACTCACTGAAGCTTTCTTT.

The chain couples TRBV27 to TRBJ2-1; 8 bases line up with TRBD1. V shed 3 bases and J 6 bases; nucleotides not matched to a gene: 10. The CDR3 is 16 amino acids. Germline V gives CDR1 MNHEY, CDR2 SMNVEV (reference sequence). CDR3 sequence: CASSFLGQGRGNEQFF. The CDR3 nucleotides are TGTGCCAGCAGTTTTCTAGGACAGGGACGGGGCAATGAGCAGTTCTTC.

The chain is built from TRBV7-3 and TRBJ1-1; the D is unclear. Germline-derived CDR1 and CDR2 are SGHTA and FQGTGA. This CDR3 has 14 amino acids. The ends were cut back, 11 bases at V and 0 bases at J, with 16 bases in the middle. CDR3 nucleotide sequence: TGTGCCTCCAGTCCTTTAAATATGAACACTGAAGCTTTCTTT. Translating gives CASSPLNMNTEAFF.

The J gene is TRBJ2-2, the V gene TRBV19; D not resolved. Trimming took 7 bases from V and 0 from J, leaving 9 bases between them. The CDR3 consists of 14 residues. The germline CDR1 and CDR2 sequences are LNHDA and SQIVND (reference sequence). CDR3: CASKAAPNTGELFF. The CDR3 nucleotides are TGTGCCAGTAAGGCAGCCCCGAACACCGGGGAGCTGTTTTTT.

This sequence joins TRBV7-2 and TRBJ1-2; 7 bases are a match to TRBD1. The CDR3 has 15 residues. The germline gives CDR1 SGHTA, CDR2 FQGNSA. The ends lost 0 bases at V and 4 bases at J; junction bases unmatched: 5. The CDR3 is CASSLAVGGSYGYTF. The CDR3 DNA reads TGTGCCAGCAGCTTAGCGGTAGGGGGCTCCTATGGCTACACCTTC.

The J gene is TRBJ2-3, the V gene TRBV14, with 8 bases that match TRBD1. The CDR3 is made up of 15 amino acids. The germline V gene has CDR1 SGHDN and CDR2 FVKESK. Trimming at V came to 1 base and at J to 4 bases, leaving 4 bases not matched to a gene. The CDR3 nucleotides read TGTGCCAGCAGCCAAGTGTCAGGGGGCGCAGATACGCAGTATTTT. Translating gives CASSQVSGGADTQYF.

The rearrangement joins TRBV4-1 to TRBJ1-2, with TRBD1 matching over 7 bases. Germline assignment: CDR1 MGHRA and CDR2 YSYEKL. The CDR3 has 16 amino acids. V dropped 2 bases and J dropped 3; count of bases not matched to a gene: 9. The CDR3 nucleotides read TGCGCCAGCAGCCAACCTTACAGGGGTACCTACTATGGCTACACCTTC. Its translation is CASSQPYRGTYYGYTF.

The chain has TRBV5-6 and TRBJ2-1; the D is unclear. CDR1 and CDR2 from the germline V gene are SGHDT and YYEEEE. V shed 4 bases and J shed 6 bases, with 8 bases lying between them. The CDR3 is 12 amino acids. The CDR3 sequence is CASSTPVNEQFF. In DNA form, the CDR3 reads TGTGCCAGCAGCACGCCCGTCAATGAGCAGTTCTTC. Complete variable domain (other parts from reference TRBV5-6 and TRBJ2-1): DAGVTQSPTHLIKTRGQQVTLRCSPKSGHDTVSWYQQALGQGPQFIFQYYEEEERQRGNFPDRFSGHQFPNYSSELNVNALLLGDSALYLCASSTPVNEQFFGPGTRLTVL.

V is TRBV9 and J is TRBJ2-2, with TRBD1 matching over 8 bases. J gave up 2 bases and V 4 bases, and 4 bases lay outside the gene matches. The germline CDR1 and CDR2 sequences are SGDLS and YYNGEE. The CDR3 extends over 15 amino acids. The CDR3 here is CASSQGTGNTGELFF. The CDR3 bases are TGTGCCAGCAGCCAGGGGACAGGAAACACCGGGGAGCTGTTTTTT.

The chain is built from TRBV7-3 and TRBJ2-1; D unresolved. V was pared by 5 bases and J by 7 bases, with 18 bases between. Germline CDR1 SGHTA, CDR2 FQGTGA. The CDR3 has 15 amino acids. The CDR3 protein is CASSPSAVLANEQFF. The CDR3 nucleotides are TGTGCCAGCAGCCCCTCGGCGGTATTAGCAAATGAGCAGTTCTTC.

This chain connects TRBV6-5 to TRBJ1-5; 9 nucleotides agree with TRBD1. This CDR3 comprises 14 residues. V shed 5 bases, J shed 7 bases, and the junction held 6 bases outside the gene matches. CDR1 and CDR2 (germline): MNHEY, SVGAGI. Here the CDR3 reads CASSPGQGGQPQHF. CDR3 coding DNA: TGTGCCAGCAGTCCGGGACAGGGAGGACAGCCCCAGCATTTT.

The chain recombines TRBV19 with TRBJ2-1, with TRBD2 matching 9 bases. The CDR3 covers 15 residues. CDR1 is LNHDA and CDR2 is SQIVND in the germline V gene (reference sequence). Trimming removed 7 bases from V and 3 bases from J; junction bases left unmatched: 7. The CDR3 loop reads CASTFSGGVYNEQFF. The CDR3 DNA is TGTGCCAGTACCTTTAGCGGGGGTGTCTACAATGAGCAGTTCTTC.

The chain uses TRBV19 and TRBJ2-7, with a weak D call TRBD2 (5 bases). This CDR3 region has 14 residues. Germline CDR1 LNHDA, CDR2 SQIVND (reference sequence). Trimming removed 3 bases from V and 0 bases from J, with 9 bases in between. For the CDR3, the DNA is TGTGCCAGTAGTATTTTCCGGGACTCCTACGAGCAGTACTTC. This codes for CASSIFRDSYEQYF.

This clone was seen repeatedly, ten times or more. The chain recombines TRBV5-6 with TRBJ2-1, with TRBD2 matching 10 bases. This CDR3 comprises 16 residues. J was trimmed by 3 bases and V by 4 bases; bases with no gene match: 7. Germline V gene sequence: CDR1 SGHDT, CDR2 YYEEEE. The CDR3 sequence is CASSPRASGSYNEQFF. The DNA for the CDR3 is TGTGCCAGCAGCCCTCGTGCTAGCGGGAGCTACAATGAGCAGTTCTTC.

The rearrangement joins TRBV9 to TRBJ2-1; D remains unclear. V shed 0 bases and J shed 3 bases, with 16 bases lying between them. The germline CDR1 and CDR2 sequences are SGDLS and YYNGEE. The length of the CDR3 is 17 residues. CDR3 region: CASSVARSRIYYNEQFF. CDR3 bases: TGTGCCAGCAGCGTAGCTAGGTCTAGGATCTACTACAATGAGCAGTTCTTC. The full variable domain, its missing parts supplied by reference TRBV9 and TRBJ2-1, is DSGVTQTPKHLITATGQRVTLRCSPRSGDLSVYWYQQSLDQGLQFLIQYYNGEERAKGNILERFSAQQFPDLHSELNLSSLELGDSALYFCASSVARSRIYYNEQFFGPGTRLTVL.

The table lists this clone with a count of one. V usage is TRBV4-1 and J usage is TRBJ2-2, with 9 bases fitting TRBD1. The CDR3 runs to 16 residues. CDR1 is MGHRA, CDR2 YSYEKL, per germline. V gave up 3 bases and J gave up 0 bases; unmatched junction bases: 2. CDR3 region: CASSHRQGANTGELFF. The CDR3, as DNA: TGCGCCAGCAGCCACAGACAGGGGGCGAACACCGGGGAGCTGTTTTTT.

This rearrangement joins TRBV30 to TRBJ2-7, with D possibly being TRBD1 (5 bases). Trimming cost V 4 bases and J 6 bases, with 16 bases left between them. CDR3 length equals 13 residues. Germline V gene lookup returns CDR1 GTSNPN and CDR2 SVGIG (reference sequence). The CDR3 DNA is TGTGCCTGGACCACCCCCAGGGCCCTCGAGCAGTACTTC. This translates into CAWTTPRALEQYF.

The J gene is TRBJ2-2, the V gene TRBV5-1; D perhaps matches TRBD2 (5 bases). Deletions cut 4 bases from V and 2 bases from J, with 15 bases between. The CDR3 runs to 16 residues. Germline CDR1 and CDR2: SGHRS and YFSETQ. CDR3 sequence (DNA): TGCGCCAGCAGCAATGAGGGCGGCATTAACACCGGGGAGCTGTTTTTT. It specifies CASSNEGGINTGELFF.

The chain carries TRBV11-3 and TRBJ2-5; TRBD2 matches at 12 bases. The trim removed 2 bases at V and 2 bases at J, leaving 9 bases unmatched. The length of the CDR3 is 18 residues. Germline CDR1 reads SGHNT; CDR2 reads YENEEA. The CDR3 is CASSLLVFGLAGQETQYF. CDR3 DNA: TGTGCCAGCAGCTTATTGGTGTTTGGACTAGCGGGACAAGAGACCCAGTACTTC.

The chain links TRBV4-1 to TRBJ2-3; 7 nucleotides align to TRBD2. Germline loops: CDR1 MGHRA, CDR2 YSYEKL. Unmatched junction bases numbered 7, after V lost 4 bases and J lost 6 bases. CDR3 length equals 14 residues. CDR3 loop: CASSLRLAYDTQYF. CDR3 nucleotides: TGCGCCAGCAGCCTCCGACTAGCATATGATACGCAGTATTTT.

The gene calls are TRBV9 and TRBJ2-7, with a possible D match to TRBD1 (6 bases). The CDR3 sequence is 13 residues long. The germline V gene encodes CDR1 SGDLS and CDR2 YYNGEE. The V and J ends lost 4 bases and 3 bases respectively, with 11 bases between them. The CDR3 here is CASSTGTHYEQYF. CDR3 nucleotide sequence: TGTGCCAGCAGCACAGGGACCCACTACGAGCAGTACTTC.

The chain couples TRBV28 to TRBJ2-2, with D perhaps TRBD1 (6 bases). Trimming shortened V by 6 bases and J by 4 bases, and 15 bases separated the two germline ends. There are 15 residues in the CDR3. In germline, CDR1 is MDHEN, CDR2 SYDVKM. CDR3 nucleotide sequence: TGTGCCAGCAGACACGTGGACAGACGCACCGGGGAGCTGTTTTTT. Its translation is CASRHVDRRTGELFF.

The chain links TRBV6-5 to TRBJ1-4; a weak D match, TRBD1 (5 bases). The CDR3 contains 13 residues. Germline-derived CDR1 and CDR2 are MNHEY and SVGAGI. V was shortened by 5 bases and J by 9 bases, with 13 bases between the two germline ends. In DNA, the CDR3 is TGTGCCAGCAGTCTTAGTGGGACGAAAAAACTGTTTTTT. This sequence encodes CASSLSGTKKLFF.

In this sample, this clone turned up a few times. The chain couples TRBV6-6 to TRBJ2-1; 12 bases align to TRBD2. J lost 9 bases, V lost 5 bases, and 8 bases had no gene match. The germline V gene has CDR1 MNHNY and CDR2 SVGAGI (reference sequence). This CDR3 has 15 residues. The CDR3 reads CASSPRLAGVAEQFF. DNA of the CDR3: TGTGCCAGCAGTCCCAGACTAGCGGGAGTCGCTGAGCAGTTCTTC.

The chain recombines TRBV25-1 with TRBJ1-2, with 8 bases aligning to TRBD1. This CDR3 is built from 13 residues. Germline V lookup: CDR1 MGHDK, CDR2 SYGVNS. Germline trimming cut 3 bases from V and 8 bases from J; bases unmatched to any gene: 5. CDR3 DNA: TGTGCCAGCAGTGACCCAGGGGGCTTGGGCTACACCTTC. Its translation is CASSDPGGLGYTF.

In this sample, this clone turned up once. The J gene is TRBJ1-1, the V gene TRBV5-1, with D hard to call. V lost 4 bases to trimming and J lost 2 bases, with 15 bases between them. This CDR3 is 15 amino acids long. Germline V gene data show CDR1 as SGHRS and CDR2 as YFSETQ. CDR3 sequence (DNA): TGCGCCAGCAGCGCCCGTCCAAATCTTAACACTGAAGCTTTCTTT. Amino acid sequence: CASSARPNLNTEAFF.